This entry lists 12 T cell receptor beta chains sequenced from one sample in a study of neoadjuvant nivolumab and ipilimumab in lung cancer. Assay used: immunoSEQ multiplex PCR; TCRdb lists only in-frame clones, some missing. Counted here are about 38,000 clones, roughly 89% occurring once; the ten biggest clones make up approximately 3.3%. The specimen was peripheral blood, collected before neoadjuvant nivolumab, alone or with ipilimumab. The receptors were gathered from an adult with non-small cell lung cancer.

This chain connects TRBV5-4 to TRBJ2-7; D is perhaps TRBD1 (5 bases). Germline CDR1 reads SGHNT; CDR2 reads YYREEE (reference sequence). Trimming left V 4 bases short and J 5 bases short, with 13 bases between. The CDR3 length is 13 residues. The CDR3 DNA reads TGTGCCAGCAGCCCCACCTTGACAGACGAGCAGTACTTC. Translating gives CASSPTLTDEQYF.

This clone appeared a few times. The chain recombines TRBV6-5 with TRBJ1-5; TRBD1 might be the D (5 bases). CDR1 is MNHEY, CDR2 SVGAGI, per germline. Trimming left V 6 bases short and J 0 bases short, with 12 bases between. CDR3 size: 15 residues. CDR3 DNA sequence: TGTGCCAGCAGCCGGACAAGGACTAGCAATCAGCCCCAGCATTTT. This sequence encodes CASSRTRTSNQPQHF.

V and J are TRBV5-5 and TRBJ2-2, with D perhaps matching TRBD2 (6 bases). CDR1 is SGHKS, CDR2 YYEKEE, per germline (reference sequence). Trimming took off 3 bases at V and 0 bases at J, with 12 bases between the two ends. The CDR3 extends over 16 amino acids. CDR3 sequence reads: CASSWRPGANTGELFF. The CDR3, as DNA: TGTGCCAGCAGCTGGCGACCGGGGGCGAACACCGGGGAGCTGTTTTTT.

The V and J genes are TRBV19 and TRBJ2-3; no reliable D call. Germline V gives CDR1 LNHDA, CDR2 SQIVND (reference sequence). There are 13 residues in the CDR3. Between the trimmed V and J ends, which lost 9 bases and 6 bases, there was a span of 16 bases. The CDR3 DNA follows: TGTGCCAGCGGAACTAACCTCAGGGATACGCAGTATTTT. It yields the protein CASGTNLRDTQYF.

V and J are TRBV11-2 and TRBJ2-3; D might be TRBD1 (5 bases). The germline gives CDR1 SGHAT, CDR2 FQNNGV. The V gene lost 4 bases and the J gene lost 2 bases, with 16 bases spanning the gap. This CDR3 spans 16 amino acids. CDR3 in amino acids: CASSSALGLNTDTQYF. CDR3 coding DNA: TGTGCCAGCAGCTCAGCCCTGGGGCTTAACACAGATACGCAGTATTTT.

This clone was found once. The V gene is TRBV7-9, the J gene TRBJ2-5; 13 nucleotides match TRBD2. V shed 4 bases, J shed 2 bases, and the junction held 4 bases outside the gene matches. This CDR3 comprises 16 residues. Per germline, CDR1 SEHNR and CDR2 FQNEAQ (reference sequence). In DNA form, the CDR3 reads TGTGCCAGCAGCTCTGGGACTAGCGGGACACAAGAGACCCAGTACTTC. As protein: CASSSGTSGTQETQYF. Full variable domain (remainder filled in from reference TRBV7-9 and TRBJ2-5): DTGVSQNPRHKITKRGQNVTFRCDPISEHNRLYWYRQTLGQGPEFLTYFQNEAQLEKSRLLSDRFSAERPKGSFSTLEIQRTEQGDSAMYLCASSSGTSGTQETQYFGPGTRLLVL.

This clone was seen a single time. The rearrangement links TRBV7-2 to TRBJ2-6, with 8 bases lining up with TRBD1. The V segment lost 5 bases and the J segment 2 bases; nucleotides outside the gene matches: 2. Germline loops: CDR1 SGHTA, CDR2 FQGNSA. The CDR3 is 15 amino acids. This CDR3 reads CASSRQGTGANVLTF. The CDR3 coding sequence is TGTGCCAGCAGCCGACAGGGGACTGGGGCCAACGTCCTGACTTTC.

CDR3 region: CASSSGAGGVGELFF. The CDR3 DNA is TGTGCCAGCAGCTCGGGGGCAGGGGGCGTCGGGGAGCTGTTTTTT. This sequence joins TRBV7-3 and TRBJ2-2, with TRBD1 identical over 8 bases. Germline V gene data show CDR1 as SGHTA and CDR2 as FQGTGA. CDR3 length: 15 residues. Trimming removed 4 bases from V and 7 bases from J; junction bases left unmatched: 8.

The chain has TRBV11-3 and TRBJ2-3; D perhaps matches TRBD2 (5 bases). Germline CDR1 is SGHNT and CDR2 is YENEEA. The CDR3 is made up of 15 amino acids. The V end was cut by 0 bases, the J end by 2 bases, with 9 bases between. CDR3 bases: TGTGCCAGCAGCTTAGAGAGGGCCCACACAGATACGCAGTATTTT. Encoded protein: CASSLERAHTDTQYF.

CDR3 bases: TGTGCCAGTCCACAGACCCAGTACTTC. It yields the protein CASPQTQYF. The V call is TRBV6-5, the J call TRBJ2-5; D is unclear. This CDR3 spans 9 amino acids. Germline lookup yields CDR1 MNHEY and CDR2 SVGAGI. The V and J ends lost 9 bases and 6 bases respectively, with 5 bases between them.

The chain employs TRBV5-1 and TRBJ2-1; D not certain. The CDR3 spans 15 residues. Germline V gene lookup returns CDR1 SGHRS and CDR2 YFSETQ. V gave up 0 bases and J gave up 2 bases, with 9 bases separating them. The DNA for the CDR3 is TGCGCCAGCAGCTTGGGGGAAAGCCCCTACAATGAGCAGTTCTTC. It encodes CASSLGESPYNEQFF.

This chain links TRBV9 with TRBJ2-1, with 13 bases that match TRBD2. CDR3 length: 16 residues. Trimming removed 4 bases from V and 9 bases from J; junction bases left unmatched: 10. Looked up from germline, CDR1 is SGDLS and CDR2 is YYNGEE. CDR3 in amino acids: CASSPRTSGSIGEQFF. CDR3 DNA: TGTGCCAGCAGCCCCCGGACTAGCGGGAGCATTGGTGAGCAGTTCTTC.